The rows below give T cell receptor beta chains drawn from one sample of a study of blood T cell repertoires in COVID-19. The protocol was immunoSEQ multiplex PCR, while the TCRdb copy is restricted to in-frame clones and leaves out a portion. The data contain 80,000 to 100,000 clones, 82% of them singletons. Sequencing was performed on peripheral blood. The receptors originated from a man between 65 and 85 years old with active or convalescent COVID-19. CDR3s include the opening cysteine and the closing phenylalanine or tryptophan. The D gene is left open where the match is weak. Only part of the rows carry a size: once, few, many, or a class if the clone is expanded.

j_call v_call d_call clone_size cdr3_aa cdr3_nt
TRBJ1-6 TRBV27 - - CASSLAEGSPLHF TGTGCCAGCAGTTTAGCGGAAGGTTCACCCCTCCACTTT
TRBJ2-6 TRBV5-1 TRBD2 - CASSPGLAGAGANVLTF TGCGCCAGCAGCCCGGGACTAGCGGGGGCTGGGGCCAACGTCCTGACTTTC
TRBJ1-5 TRBV6-1 - - CASSGARGNDQPQHF TGTGCCAGCAGTGGAGCGCGGGGAAACGATCAGCCCCAGCATTTT
TRBJ2-4 TRBV19 - few CASSTGRVDIQYF TGTGCCAGTAGCACAGGGCGGGTGGACATTCAGTACTTC
TRBJ2-5 TRBV4-1 TRBD2 - CASSGYGGSDQETQYF TGCGCCAGCAGCGGGTACGGGGGGTCAGACCAAGAGACCCAGTACTTC
TRBJ2-1 TRBV7-9 TRBD1 - CASSARDRGRDNEQFF TGTGCCAGCAGCGCCCGGGACAGGGGTCGGGACAATGAGCAGTTCTTC
TRBJ2-3 TRBV3-1/TRBV3-2 - - CASSQDPSPGDTQYF TGTGCCAGCAGCCAAGATCCCAGTCCGGGAGATACGCAGTATTTT
TRBJ1-1 TRBV7-2 - - CASSWEVTPEAFF TGTGCCAGCAGCTGGGAGGTGACCCCTGAAGCTTTCTTT
TRBJ1-6 TRBV11-3 - few CASSLGALGNSPLHF TGTGCCAGCAGCTTAGGGGCGTTGGGTAATTCACCCCTCCACTTT
TRBJ1-2 TRBV13 - once CASSLFGRAGAGYTF TGTGCCAGCAGCTTATTCGGCAGGGCGGGAGCTGGCTACACCTTC
TRBJ1-2 TRBV14 - - CASSQEGAGGIYGYTF TGTGCCAGCAGCCAAGAGGGGGCCGGGGGGATCTATGGCTACACCTTC
TRBJ2-3 TRBV6-5 TRBD2 - CASTSGTSGKYTQYF TGTGCCAGCACCTCAGGGACTAGCGGGAAGTATACGCAGTATTTT
TRBJ1-2 TRBV2 TRBD1 - CASSPGTVYGYTF TGTGCCAGCAGTCCCGGGACAGTCTATGGCTACACCTTC
TRBJ2-3 TRBV18 TRBD1 once CASPQGALGADTQYF TGTGCCAGCCCACAGGGGGCCCTCGGGGCAGATACGCAGTATTTT
TRBJ1-1 TRBV5-1 TRBD1 - CASSGGQGGRAFF TGCGCCAGCAGTGGAGGACAGGGAGGAAGAGCTTTCTTT
TRBJ2-7 TRBV9 - - CASSVGGRAPYEQYF TGTGCCAGCAGCGTCGGCGGCAGGGCTCCCTACGAGCAGTACTTC
TRBJ2-3 TRBV5-1 - few CASSFAAESTDTQYF TGCGCCAGCAGCTTTGCGGCAGAGAGCACAGATACGCAGTATTTT
TRBJ2-3 TRBV6-5 - - CASSYSAQHTDTQYF TGTGCCAGCAGTTACTCGGCCCAACACACAGATACGCAGTATTTT
TRBJ1-2 TRBV19 TRBD1 - CASSPDRVDYGYTF TGTGCCAGTAGTCCAGACAGGGTGGACTATGGCTACACCTTC
TRBJ2-3 TRBV5-1 TRBD2 - CASRTSGGTDTQYF TGCGCCAGCCGGACTAGCGGCGGCACAGATACGCAGTATTTT
TRBJ2-1 TRBV4-2 TRBD2 few CASSQDLAGGINEQFF TGTGCCAGCAGCCAAGATCTAGCGGGGGGTATCAATGAGCAGTTCTTC
TRBJ1-1 TRBV19 - - CASSLSGQGYSTEAFF TGTGCCAGTAGCCTGTCAGGTCAGGGATACAGCACTGAAGCTTTCTTT
TRBJ2-7 TRBV12-3/TRBV12-4 - - CASSSGGPYEQYF TGTGCCAGCAGCTCCGGGGGTCCCTACGAGCAGTACTTC
TRBJ1-5 TRBV19 - few CASTLARDSNQPQHF TGTGCCAGTACCCTTGCCCGAGATAGCAATCAGCCCCAGCATTTT
TRBJ2-5 TRBV5-1 TRBD1 few CASREAGQDQETQYF TGCGCCAGCAGGGAGGCGGGACAGGACCAAGAGACCCAGTACTTC
TRBJ1-2 TRBV12-3/TRBV12-4 TRBD1 - CASSSVRGLGYTF TGTGCCAGCAGTTCCGTCAGGGGGCTTGGCTACACCTTC
TRBJ1-1 TRBV4-2 - many CASSPTSGNGGMNTEAFF TGTGCCAGCAGCCCCACGTCAGGTAATGGGGGGATGAACACTGAAGCTTTCTTT
TRBJ2-5 TRBV19 - - CASSVGTGRLVETQYF TGTGCCAGTAGTGTAGGCACGGGGCGACTAGTTGAGACCCAGTACTTC
TRBJ2-5 TRBV5-4 TRBD1 - CASSTLTGGETQYF TGTGCCAGCAGCACCCTGACAGGGGGAGAGACCCAGTACTTC
TRBJ2-7 TRBV18 - few CASSPPMSAYEQYF TGTGCCAGCTCACCACCGATGAGCGCCTACGAGCAGTACTTC
TRBJ2-7 TRBV19 - - CATRGLSYEQYF TGTGCCACGCGGGGGCTCTCCTACGAGCAGTACTTC
TRBJ2-7 TRBV5-1 TRBD1 - CASSPLTGGEQYF TGCGCCAGCAGCCCGCTGACAGGGGGCGAGCAGTACTTC
TRBJ2-2 TRBV2 - - CASSIYRNTGELFF TGTGCCAGCAGTATTTATAGGAACACCGGGGAGCTGTTTTTT
TRBJ1-1 TRBV30 TRBD1 - CASHRDRGNTEAFF TGTGCCTCACACCGGGACAGGGGGAACACTGAAGCTTTCTTT
TRBJ1-1 TRBV7-2 - - CASSSRTDLRGWTEAFF TGTGCCAGCAGCTCCAGGACTGACCTGAGGGGGTGGACTGAAGCTTTCTTT
TRBJ2-2 TRBV4-2 TRBD2 - CASSQEGPLAGGGFGTGELFF TGTGCCAGCAGCCAAGAGGGTCCGCTAGCGGGGGGCGGGTTCGGCACCGGGGAGCTGTTTTTT
TRBJ2-5 TRBV2 TRBD1 - CASSEAGQGKTQYF TGTGCCAGCAGTGAAGCGGGACAGGGAAAGACCCAGTACTTC
TRBJ1-5 TRBV6-5 TRBD1 - CASKGTVNQPQHF TGTGCCAGCAAAGGGACAGTTAATCAGCCCCAGCATTTT
TRBJ1-2 TRBV5-1 - - CASTLEPNYGYTF TGCGCCAGCACACTAGAACCTAACTATGGCTACACCTTC
TRBJ1-1 TRBV3-1/TRBV3-2 - - CASSQVGGTEAFF TGTGCCAGCAGCCAAGTGGGGGGCACTGAAGCTTTCTTT
TRBJ2-1 TRBV6-2/TRBV6-3 TRBD2 - CASSWLAGGYNEQFF TGTGCCAGCAGTTGGCTAGCGGGGGGCTACAATGAGCAGTTCTTC
TRBJ1-2 TRBV4-3 TRBD1 once CASSQEGQGYGYTF TGCGCCAGCAGCCAAGAGGGACAGGGGTATGGCTACACCTTC
TRBJ2-5 TRBV7-2 TRBD2 - CASSLVAGVIKTQYF TGTGCCAGCAGCTTAGTAGCGGGGGTTATAAAGACCCAGTACTTC
TRBJ1-2 TRBV6-5 - - CASSPGNYGYTF TGTGCCAGCAGCCCCGGTAACTATGGCTACACCTTC
TRBJ1-2 TRBV7-8 - - CASSLEVESGGYTF TGTGCCAGCAGCTTAGAGGTAGAGTCAGGCGGCTACACCTTC
TRBJ2-2 TRBV3-1/TRBV3-2 TRBD1 - CASRRQGGNTGELFF TGTGCCAGCCGCAGACAGGGGGGGAACACCGGGGAGCTGTTTTTT
TRBJ1-2 TRBV3-1/TRBV3-2 - - CASSQKREGYGYTF TGTGCCAGCAGCCAAAAGCGGGAGGGCTATGGCTACACCTTC
TRBJ2-5 TRBV7-9 - - CASSLLRGETQYF TGTGCCAGCAGCCTACTTAGGGGAGAGACCCAGTACTTC
TRBJ2-1 TRBV14 - - CASSQVNEQFF TGTGCCAGCAGCCAAGTAAATGAGCAGTTCTTC
TRBJ1-2 TRBV18 TRBD1 - CASSPGQDFYGYTF TGTGCCAGCTCACCGGGACAGGATTTCTATGGCTACACCTTC
TRBJ2-4 TRBV19 - - CASSRLGGENIQYF TGTGCCAGTAGTCGACTAGGGGGGGAAAACATTCAGTACTTC
TRBJ2-3 TRBV11-3 - - CASSAGDGSTDTQYF TGTGCCAGCAGTGCAGGGGATGGAAGCACAGATACGCAGTATTTT